Below, 15 T cell receptor beta chains from the same sample are listed, as sequenced in a study of CD8 T cells in Susac syndrome. An input of roughly 0.45 to 1 ug of RNA was subjected to reverse transcription using random hexamers. Each CDR3 protein is one row after TCRdb ran MiXCR on the immunoSEQ multiplex PCR reads. The repertoire includes about 180,000 distinct CDR3 sequences, 90% to 97% of them detected once, and approximately 0.09% sits in the top ten. The sequencing sample was made of CD4+ T cells from PBMCs. These receptors all stem from a human donor with multiple sclerosis.

The chain uses TRBV21-1 and TRBJ2-5; the table names TRBD2, a call not compared with the DNA. TRBV21-1 is assigned pseudogene status. The CDR3 length is 15 residues. The CDR3 coding sequence is TGTGCCAGGACTAGCGGGGGTAACCCCCAAGAGACCCAGTACTTC. It is translated as CARTSGGNPQETQYF.

The chain employs TRBV9 and TRBJ2-3; no clear D. The CDR3 contains 14 residues. V was trimmed by 3 bases and J by 4 bases, leaving 12 bases between them. CDR1 is SGDLS, CDR2 YYNGEE, per germline. Written as DNA, the CDR3 is TGTGCCAGCAGCGCGACGGCAGTTCCAGATACGCAGTATTTT. Protein sequence: CASSATAVPDTQYF.

This rearrangement joins TRBV5-4 to TRBJ2-3; TRBD2 matches at 14 bases. Germline V gene sequence: CDR1 SGHNT, CDR2 YYREEE (reference sequence). The CDR3 is 16 residues long. V was clipped by 4 bases and J by 5 bases; unmatched bases: 6. CDR3: CASSRGLAGGLDTQYF. The DNA for the CDR3 is TGTGCCAGCAGCCGAGGACTAGCGGGGGGACTAGATACGCAGTATTTT.

V usage is TRBV6-6 and J usage is TRBJ1-4, with TRBD1 matching over 7 bases. This CDR3 is built from 15 residues. The germline V gene has CDR1 MNHNY and CDR2 SVGAGI (reference sequence). V was pared by 5 bases and J by 11 bases, with 14 bases of the junction left unmatched. CDR3 region: CASSGPGQRSGKLFF. DNA for the CDR3: TGTGCCAGCAGTGGGCCGGGACAGCGTTCGGGGAAACTGTTTTTT.

This chain uses TRBV5-1 with TRBJ2-4, with a tentative D call TRBD2 (6 bases). In germline, CDR1 is SGHRS, CDR2 YFSETQ. Deletions cut 3 bases from V and 5 bases from J, with 15 bases between. The CDR3 covers 15 residues. CDR3 in DNA: TGCGCCAGCAGCTACCTTCCAGGGACTGAAAACATTCAGTACTTC. It translates to CASSYLPGTENIQYF.

CDR3 residues: CASSHFYRLAGGHEQFF. CDR3 in DNA: TGTGCCAGCAGTCACTTCTATCGACTAGCGGGGGGTCATGAGCAGTTCTTC. The V call is TRBV27, the J call TRBJ2-1; the match to TRBD2 covers 13 bases. This CDR3 has 17 amino acids. V lost 5 bases, J lost 8 bases, and 12 bases stayed unmatched. Looked up from germline, CDR1 is MNHEY and CDR2 is SMNVEV (reference sequence).

The chain employs TRBV4-2 and TRBJ2-5; 7 bases agree with TRBD1. The V and J ends lost 3 bases and 1 base, in that order; junction bases with no gene match: 5. Per germline, CDR1 LGHNA and CDR2 YNFKEQ. CDR3 length: 15 residues. DNA for the CDR3: TGTGCCAGCAGCCAGGAGAGACAGGGCCAAGAGACCCAGTACTTC. Its translation: CASSQERQGQETQYF.

Here the CDR3 DNA reads TGTGCCAGCAGCCGTGAGGGGTGGGACACAGATACGCAGTATTTT. Translating gives CASSREGWDTDTQYF. This chain joins TRBV9 and TRBJ2-3; TRBD1 or TRBD2 may be the D gene (5 bases each). The germline V gene has CDR1 SGDLS and CDR2 YYNGEE. The CDR3 loop spans 15 amino acids. Trimming removed 4 bases from V and 2 bases from J, with 14 bases in between.

This chain connects TRBV27 to TRBJ1-2; D gene ambiguous. The length of the CDR3 is 13 residues. CDR1 is MNHEY and CDR2 is SMNVEV in the germline V gene (reference sequence). V was clipped by 6 bases and J by 5 bases, with 13 bases between them. As DNA, the CDR3 is TGTGCCAGCAGCCTGACCTTAGGGTATGGCTACACCTTC. It is translated as CASSLTLGYGYTF.

V gene TRBV5-1 combines with J gene TRBJ1-2; D is ambiguous. V was shortened by 1 base and J by 4 bases, with 14 bases between the two germline ends. Germline CDR1 and CDR2: SGHRS and YFSETQ. The CDR3 covers 15 residues. CDR3 sequence reads: CASSLNGNRGYGYTF. In DNA form, the CDR3 reads TGCGCCAGCAGCTTGAATGGAAACAGAGGCTATGGCTACACCTTC. The variable domain in full, with the rest retrieved from reference TRBV5-1 and TRBJ1-2, is KAGVTQTPRYLIKTRGQQVTLSCSPISGHRSVSWYQQTPGQGLQFLFEYFSETQRNKGNFPGRFSGRQFSNSRSEMNVSTLELGDSALYLCASSLNGNRGYGYTFGSGTRLTVV.

This clonotype was seen once. The chain uses TRBV3-1 and TRBJ2-7; D call uncertain. The CDR3 length is 14 residues. V lost 5 bases and J 5 bases, leaving 16 bases between the germline ends. Germline CDR1 is LGHDT and CDR2 is YNNKEL (reference sequence). This chain's CDR3 is CASSKAFTGHEQYF. As DNA, the CDR3 is TGTGCCAGCAGCAAGGCCTTCACTGGCCACGAGCAGTACTTC.

This chain connects TRBV4-3 to TRBJ2-5, with D tentatively TRBD2 (5 bases). The V gene's germline CDR1 is LGHNA and CDR2 YSLEER. The V gene lost 0 bases and the J gene lost 7 bases, with 18 bases spanning the gap. The CDR3 is 16 amino acids. The CDR3 region is CASSQENLPHRGTQYF. The CDR3 DNA reads TGCGCCAGCAGCCAAGAAAATTTACCCCACCGGGGGACCCAGTACTTC.

The V call is TRBV4-1, the J call TRBJ2-3; maybe TRBD2 (6 bases). The V gene's germline CDR1 is MGHRA and CDR2 YSYEKL. Trimming took off 0 bases at V and 2 bases at J, with 12 bases between the two ends. CDR3 length equals 16 residues. This CDR3 is CASSQDPGETTDTQYF. The CDR3, as DNA: TGCGCCAGCAGCCAAGATCCGGGGGAGACCACAGATACGCAGTATTTT.

V gene TRBV9 combines with J gene TRBJ2-4, with 9 nucleotides matching TRBD1. The germline gives CDR1 SGDLS, CDR2 YYNGEE. The length of the CDR3 is 15 residues. Losses at the gene ends were 4 bases for V and 3 bases for J; bases not matched to a gene: 5. CDR3 bases: TGTGCCAGCAGCCCCCGGGACAGGGTCAAAAACATTCAGTACTTC. It is translated as CASSPRDRVKNIQYF.

The chain couples TRBV2 to TRBJ2-3; 11 nucleotides align to TRBD2. The CDR3 has 17 residues. Germline lookup yields CDR1 SNHLY and CDR2 FYNNEI. J lost 3 bases, V lost 4 bases, and 9 bases had no gene match. As DNA, the CDR3 is TGTGCCAGCAGTGGACACTTGACTAGCGGGGTGACAGATACGCAGTATTTT. Residues: CASSGHLTSGVTDTQYF.